This T cell receptor beta chain derives from a study of T cell changes during pregnancy in multiple sclerosis. The CDR3 loop spans 14 amino acids. The V end was cut by 4 bases, the J end by 0 bases, with 9 bases between. Germline V gene data show CDR1 as MNHEY and CDR2 as SMNVEV (reference sequence). Assay: immunoSEQ multiplex PCR; the TCRdb copy retains only in-frame clones and omits some. The sample has tens of thousands of clones; about nine tenths are singletons. The source of this sequence is a female donor in good health, enrolled as a control in a pregnancy study. The rearrangement links TRBV27 to TRBJ1-1, with TRBD1 as a possible D gene (6 bases). Sequences were derived from peripheral blood, sampled in the first trimester of pregnancy. The CDR3 coding sequence is TGTGCCAGCAGTTCCCGACAGGTGAACACTGAAGCTTTCTTT. Residues: CASSSRQVNTEAFF.